Shown below are 10 T cell receptor beta chains from a single sample sequenced in a study of blood T cell repertoires in COVID-19. The assay was immunoSEQ multiplex PCR, and TCRdb's table has in-frame clones only and misses some. The sample has around 200,000 clones, about 87% seen once. The material sequenced was peripheral blood. These receptors were collected from a woman under 30 who had recovered from COVID-19.

This chain joins TRBV5-4 and TRBJ2-3; D remains ambiguous. The CDR3 spans 16 residues. V was cut by 0 bases and J by 0 bases, with 11 bases left in between. The germline V gene encodes CDR1 SGHNT and CDR2 YYREEE (reference sequence). The CDR3 region is CASSLDTRRSTDTQYF. In DNA, the CDR3 is TGTGCCAGCAGCTTGGATACGCGGAGAAGCACAGATACGCAGTATTTT.

The chain links TRBV18 to TRBJ2-7; D unresolved. Germline V CDR1 and CDR2: KGHSH, LQKENI. V lost 2 bases, J lost 3 bases, and 8 bases lay in between. The CDR3 spans 13 residues. For the CDR3, the DNA is TGTGCCAGCTCACCAGGGCAGAGCTACGAGCAGTACTTC. Translation gives CASSPGQSYEQYF.

This chain uses TRBV7-2 with TRBJ2-7; 11 positions agree with TRBD2. With 6 bases clipped from V and 4 bases from J, the junction kept 5 bases outside the gene matches. This CDR3 is built from 14 residues. Germline loops: CDR1 SGHTA, CDR2 FQGNSA. The CDR3 DNA reads as TGTGCCAGCAGTCGTACTAGCGGGAGATACGAGCAGTACGTC. Its protein is CASSRTSGRYEQYV.

The V call is TRBV5-1, the J call TRBJ2-3, with D possibly TRBD2 on 5 matching bases. Looked up from germline, CDR1 is SGHRS and CDR2 is YFSETQ. This CDR3 comprises 14 residues. The germline V and J ends were trimmed by 3 bases and 5 bases, with 13 bases remaining between them. The CDR3 protein is CASSWELALDTQYF. The CDR3 DNA sequence: TGCGCCAGCAGCTGGGAGCTAGCCTTAGATACGCAGTATTTT.

The gene calls are TRBV9 and TRBJ1-6; 8 bases are a match to TRBD1. Germline-derived CDR1 and CDR2 are SGDLS and YYNGEE. Trimming cost V 3 bases and J 7 bases; bases outside gene matches: 0. The CDR3 is 13 amino acids. CDR3 DNA: TGTGCCAGCAGCGGACAGGGGAATTCACCCCTCCACTTT. Amino acid sequence: CASSGQGNSPLHF.

Only one count was recorded for this clone. The chain recombines TRBV7-2 with TRBJ2-3; D possibly corresponds to TRBD2 (6 bases). CDR1 is SGHTA and CDR2 is FQGNSA in the germline V gene. This CDR3 comprises 16 residues. The V end was cut by 5 bases, the J end by 1 base, with 16 bases between. The CDR3 nucleotides read TGTGCCAGCAGCAACGGTCGGACTACTCGCACAGATACGCAGTATTTT. Translation: CASSNGRTTRTDTQYF.

The chain employs TRBV5-1 and TRBJ2-3, with a tentative D call TRBD2 (6 bases). CDR3 length: 16 amino acids. V was shortened by 0 bases and J by 0 bases, with 11 bases between the two germline ends. Per the germline V gene, CDR1 is SGHRS and CDR2 is YFSETQ. The CDR3 DNA reads as TGCGCCAGCAGCTTGGGGGGGGACCCTAGCACAGATACGCAGTATTTT. Its translation: CASSLGGDPSTDTQYF. Complete variable domain (other parts from reference TRBV5-1 and TRBJ2-3): KAGVTQTPRYLIKTRGQQVTLSCSPISGHRSVSWYQQTPGQGLQFLFEYFSETQRNKGNFPGRFSGRQFSNSRSEMNVSTLELGDSALYLCASSLGGDPSTDTQYFGPGTRLTVL.

This chain uses TRBV7-3 with TRBJ2-1; 9 bases line up with TRBD1. CDR1 is SGHTA and CDR2 is FQGTGA in the germline V gene. Unmatched junction bases numbered 13, after V lost 5 bases and J lost 2 bases. The CDR3 totals 18 residues. Written as DNA, the CDR3 is TGTGCCAGCAGCCCACTTGCGCGGACAGGGGCTACCTACAATGAGCAGTTCTTC. Its protein product is CASSPLARTGATYNEQFF.

The chain couples TRBV19 to TRBJ1-1, with D maybe TRBD1 (5 bases). Germline CDR1 and CDR2: LNHDA and SQIVND (reference sequence). The ends were cut back, 3 bases at V and 0 bases at J, with 8 bases in the middle. This CDR3 region has 14 residues. The CDR3, as DNA: TGTGCCAGTAGTATTCGACAGATGAACACTGAAGCTTTCTTT. Amino acids: CASSIRQMNTEAFF.

The V gene is TRBV23-1, the J gene TRBJ1-2; a possible D gene is TRBD1 (5 bases). TRBV23-1 is recorded as an ORF, its role being uncertain. V shed 2 bases and J shed 1 base, with 11 bases lying between them. The CDR3 runs 15 residues. CDR3: CASSQNSGFNYGYTF. The CDR3 bases are TGCGCCAGCAGTCAAAACTCAGGGTTTAACTATGGCTACACCTTC.